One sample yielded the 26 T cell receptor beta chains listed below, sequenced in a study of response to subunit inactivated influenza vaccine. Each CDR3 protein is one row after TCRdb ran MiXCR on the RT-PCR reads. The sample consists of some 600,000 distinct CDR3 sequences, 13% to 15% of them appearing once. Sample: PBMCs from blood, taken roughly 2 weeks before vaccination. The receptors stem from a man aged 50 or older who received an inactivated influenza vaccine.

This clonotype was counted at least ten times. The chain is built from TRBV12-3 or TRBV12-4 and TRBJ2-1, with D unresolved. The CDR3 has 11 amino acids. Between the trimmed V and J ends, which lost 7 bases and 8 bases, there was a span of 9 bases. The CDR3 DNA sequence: TGTGCCAGCACTGGGAACGATGAGCAGTTCTTC. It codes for CASTGNDEQFF.

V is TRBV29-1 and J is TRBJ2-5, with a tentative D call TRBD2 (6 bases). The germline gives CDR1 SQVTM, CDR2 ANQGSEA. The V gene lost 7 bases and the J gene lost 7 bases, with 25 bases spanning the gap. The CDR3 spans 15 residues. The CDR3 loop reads CSATHPSGRGGTQYF. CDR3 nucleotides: TGCAGCGCCACCCACCCCTCCGGGCGGGGCGGGACCCAGTACTTC.

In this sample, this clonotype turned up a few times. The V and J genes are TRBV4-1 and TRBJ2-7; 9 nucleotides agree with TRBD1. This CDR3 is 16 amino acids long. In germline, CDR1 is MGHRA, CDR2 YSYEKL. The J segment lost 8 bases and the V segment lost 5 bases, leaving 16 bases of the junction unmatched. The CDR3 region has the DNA TGCGCCAGCAGCGATCAGGACAGGGGATATTTATCGCAGCAGTACTTC. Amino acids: CASSDQDRGYLSQQYF.

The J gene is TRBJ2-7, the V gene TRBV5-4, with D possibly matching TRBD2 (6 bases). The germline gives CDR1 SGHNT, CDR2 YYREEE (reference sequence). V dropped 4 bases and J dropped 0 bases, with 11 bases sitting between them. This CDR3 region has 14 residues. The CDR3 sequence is CASSNDGGSYEQYF. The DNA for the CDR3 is TGTGCCAGCAGCAACGACGGGGGCTCCTACGAGCAGTACTTC. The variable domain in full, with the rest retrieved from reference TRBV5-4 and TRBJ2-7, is ETGVTQSPTHLIKTRGQQVTLRCSSQSGHNTVSWYQQALGQGPQFIFQYYREEENGRGNFPPRFSGLQFPNYSSELNVNALELDDSALYLCASSNDGGSYEQYFGPGTRLTVT.

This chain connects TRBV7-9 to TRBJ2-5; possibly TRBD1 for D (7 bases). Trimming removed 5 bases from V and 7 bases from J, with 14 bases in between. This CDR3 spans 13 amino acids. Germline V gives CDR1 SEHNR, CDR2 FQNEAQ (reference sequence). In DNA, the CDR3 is TGTGCCAGCAGCCCTCAGGGGGGTTGGACCCAGTACTTC. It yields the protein CASSPQGGWTQYF.

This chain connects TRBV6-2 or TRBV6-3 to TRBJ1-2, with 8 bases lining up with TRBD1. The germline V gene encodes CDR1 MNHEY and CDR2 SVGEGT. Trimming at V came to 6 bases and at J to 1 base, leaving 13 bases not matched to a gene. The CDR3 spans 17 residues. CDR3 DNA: TGTGCCAGCAGATCCACCGGGACAGGCGTTTTTAACTATGGCTACACCTTC. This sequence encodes CASRSTGTGVFNYGYTF.

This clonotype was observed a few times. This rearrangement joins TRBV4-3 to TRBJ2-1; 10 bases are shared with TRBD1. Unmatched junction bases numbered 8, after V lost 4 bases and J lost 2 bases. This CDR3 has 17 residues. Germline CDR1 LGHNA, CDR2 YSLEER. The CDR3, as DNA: TGCGCCAGCAGCCCTGGACAGGGGGAAAAACCCTACAATGAGCAGTTCTTC. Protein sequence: CASSPGQGEKPYNEQFF.

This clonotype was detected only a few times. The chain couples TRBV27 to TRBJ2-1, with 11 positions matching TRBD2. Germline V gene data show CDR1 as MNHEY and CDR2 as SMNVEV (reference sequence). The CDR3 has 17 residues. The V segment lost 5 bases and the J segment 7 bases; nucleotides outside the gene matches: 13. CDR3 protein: CASSQGLAELGGNEQFF. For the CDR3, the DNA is TGTGCCAGCAGTCAGGGACTAGCGGAGTTGGGTGGGAATGAGCAGTTCTTC.

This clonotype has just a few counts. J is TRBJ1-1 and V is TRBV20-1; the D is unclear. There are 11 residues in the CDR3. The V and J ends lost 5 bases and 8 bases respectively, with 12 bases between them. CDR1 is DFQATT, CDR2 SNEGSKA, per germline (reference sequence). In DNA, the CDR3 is TGCAGTGCTGCTGAGGATAGAGAAGCTTTCTTT. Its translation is CSAAEDREAFF.

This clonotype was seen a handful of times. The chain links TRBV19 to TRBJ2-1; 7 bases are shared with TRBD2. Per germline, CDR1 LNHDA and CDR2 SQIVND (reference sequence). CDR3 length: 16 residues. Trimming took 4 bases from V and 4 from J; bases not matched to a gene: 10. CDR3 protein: CASSNGGGRTYNEQFF. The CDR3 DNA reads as TGTGCCAGTAGTAATGGGGGGGGGAGGACGTACAATGAGCAGTTCTTC.

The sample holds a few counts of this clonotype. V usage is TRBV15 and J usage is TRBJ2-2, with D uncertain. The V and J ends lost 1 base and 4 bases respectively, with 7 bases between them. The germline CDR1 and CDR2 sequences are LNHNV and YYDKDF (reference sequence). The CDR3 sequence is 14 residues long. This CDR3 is CATSRGGATGELFF. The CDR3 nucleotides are TGTGCCACCAGCAGAGGTGGTGCCACCGGGGAGCTGTTTTTT.

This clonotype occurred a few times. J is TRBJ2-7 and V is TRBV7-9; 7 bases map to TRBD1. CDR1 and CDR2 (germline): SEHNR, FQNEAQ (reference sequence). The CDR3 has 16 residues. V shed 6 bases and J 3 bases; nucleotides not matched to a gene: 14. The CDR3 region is CASSFTGDLTGYEQYF. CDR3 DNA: TGTGCCAGCAGTTTCACAGGGGATCTCACGGGCTACGAGCAGTACTTC.

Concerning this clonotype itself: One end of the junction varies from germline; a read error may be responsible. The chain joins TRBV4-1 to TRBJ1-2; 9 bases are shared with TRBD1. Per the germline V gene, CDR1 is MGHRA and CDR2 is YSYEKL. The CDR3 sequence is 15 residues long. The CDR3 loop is CASSQITGGDYDYTF. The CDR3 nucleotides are TGCGCCAGCAGCCAAATTACAGGGGGCGACTATGACTACACCTTC.

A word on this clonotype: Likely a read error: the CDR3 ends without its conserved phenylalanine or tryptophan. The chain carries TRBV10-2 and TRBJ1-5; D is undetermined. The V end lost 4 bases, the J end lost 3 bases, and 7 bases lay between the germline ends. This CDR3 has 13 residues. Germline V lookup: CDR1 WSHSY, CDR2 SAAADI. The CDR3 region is CASSVGHNQPQHL. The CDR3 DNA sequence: TGCGCCAGCAGTGTAGGGCACAATCAGCCCCAGCATTTA.

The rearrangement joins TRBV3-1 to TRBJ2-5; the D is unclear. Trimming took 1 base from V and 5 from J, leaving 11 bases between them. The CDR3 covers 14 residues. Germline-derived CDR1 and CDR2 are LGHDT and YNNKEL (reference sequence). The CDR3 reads CASSQVGSRETQYF. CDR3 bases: TGTGCCAGCAGCCAAGTGGGAAGTCGGGAGACCCAGTACTTC.

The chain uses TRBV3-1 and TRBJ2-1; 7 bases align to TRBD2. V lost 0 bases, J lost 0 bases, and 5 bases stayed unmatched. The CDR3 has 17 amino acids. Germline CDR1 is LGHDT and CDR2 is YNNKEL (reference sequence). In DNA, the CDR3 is TGTGCCAGCAGCCAAGATCGGGGGGACCTCTCCTACAATGAGCAGTTCTTC. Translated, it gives CASSQDRGDLSYNEQFF.

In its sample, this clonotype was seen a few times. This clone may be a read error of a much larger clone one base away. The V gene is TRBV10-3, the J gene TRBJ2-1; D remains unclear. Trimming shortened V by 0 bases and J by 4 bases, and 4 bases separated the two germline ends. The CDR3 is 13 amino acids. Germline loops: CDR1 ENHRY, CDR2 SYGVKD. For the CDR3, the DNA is TGTGCCATCAGTGAGTCCATTTACAATGAGCAGTTCTTC. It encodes CAISESIYNEQFF.

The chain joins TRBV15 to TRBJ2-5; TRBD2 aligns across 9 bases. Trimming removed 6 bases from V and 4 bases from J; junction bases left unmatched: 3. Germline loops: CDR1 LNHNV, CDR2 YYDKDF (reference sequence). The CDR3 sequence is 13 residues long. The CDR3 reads CATSAGGRETQYF. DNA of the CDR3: TGTGCCACCAGTGCGGGGGGGAGAGAGACCCAGTACTTC.

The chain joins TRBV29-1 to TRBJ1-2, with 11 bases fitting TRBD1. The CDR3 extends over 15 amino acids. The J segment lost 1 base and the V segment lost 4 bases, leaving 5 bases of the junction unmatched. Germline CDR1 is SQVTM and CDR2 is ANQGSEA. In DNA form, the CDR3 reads TGCAGCGTTGGGACAGGGGGCGCTGATAACTATGGCTACACCTTC. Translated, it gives CSVGTGGADNYGYTF.

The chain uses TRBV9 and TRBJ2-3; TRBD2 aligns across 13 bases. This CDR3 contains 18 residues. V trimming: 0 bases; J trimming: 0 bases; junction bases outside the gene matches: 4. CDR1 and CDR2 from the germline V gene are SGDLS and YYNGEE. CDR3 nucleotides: TGTGCCAGCAGCGTAGAGGGGACTAGCGGGACCAGCACAGATACGCAGTATTTT. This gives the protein CASSVEGTSGTSTDTQYF.

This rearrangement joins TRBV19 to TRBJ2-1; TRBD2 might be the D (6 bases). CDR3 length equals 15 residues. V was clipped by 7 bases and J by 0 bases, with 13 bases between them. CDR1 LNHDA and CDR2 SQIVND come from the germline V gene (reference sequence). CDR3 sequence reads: CASTSDGSSYNEQFF. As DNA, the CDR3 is TGTGCCAGTACCTCGGACGGGAGCTCCTACAATGAGCAGTTCTTC.

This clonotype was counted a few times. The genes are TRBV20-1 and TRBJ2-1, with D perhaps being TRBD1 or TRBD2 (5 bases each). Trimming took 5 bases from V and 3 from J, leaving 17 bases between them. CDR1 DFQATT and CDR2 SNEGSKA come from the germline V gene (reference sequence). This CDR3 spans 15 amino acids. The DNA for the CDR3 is TGCAGTGCTCCCGGTGAGGGGCGTTACTACAATGAGCAGTTCTTC. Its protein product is CSAPGEGRYYNEQFF.

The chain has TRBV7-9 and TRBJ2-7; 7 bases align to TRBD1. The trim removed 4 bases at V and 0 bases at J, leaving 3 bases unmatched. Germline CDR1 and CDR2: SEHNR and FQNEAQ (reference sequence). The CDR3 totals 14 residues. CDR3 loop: CASSSWDSSYEQYF. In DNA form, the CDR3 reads TGTGCCAGCAGCTCCTGGGACAGCTCCTACGAGCAGTACTTC.

The DNA of the CDR3 is TGTGCCAGCAGTTTAACTCTAGCGGAAACCTACGAGCAGTACTTC. Translated, it gives CASSLTLAETYEQYF. The rearrangement uses TRBV28 and TRBJ2-7; 7 bases line up with TRBD2. The CDR3 length is 15 residues. V lost 2 bases to trimming and J lost 2 bases; unmatched junction nucleotides: 6. Germline CDR1 is MDHEN and CDR2 is SYDVKM.

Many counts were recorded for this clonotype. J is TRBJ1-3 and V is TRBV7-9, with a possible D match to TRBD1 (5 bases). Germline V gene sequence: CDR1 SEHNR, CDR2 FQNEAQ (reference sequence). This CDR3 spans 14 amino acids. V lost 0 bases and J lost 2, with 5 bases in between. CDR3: CASSLAGAGNTIYF. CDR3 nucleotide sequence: TGTGCCAGCAGCTTAGCAGGGGCTGGAAACACCATATATTTT.

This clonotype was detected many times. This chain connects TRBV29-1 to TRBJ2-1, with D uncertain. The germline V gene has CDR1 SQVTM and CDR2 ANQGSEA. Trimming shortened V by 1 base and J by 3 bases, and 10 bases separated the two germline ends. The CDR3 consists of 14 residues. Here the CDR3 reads CSVEGTENYNEQFF. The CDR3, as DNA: TGCAGCGTTGAAGGGACGGAAAACTACAATGAGCAGTTCTTC.